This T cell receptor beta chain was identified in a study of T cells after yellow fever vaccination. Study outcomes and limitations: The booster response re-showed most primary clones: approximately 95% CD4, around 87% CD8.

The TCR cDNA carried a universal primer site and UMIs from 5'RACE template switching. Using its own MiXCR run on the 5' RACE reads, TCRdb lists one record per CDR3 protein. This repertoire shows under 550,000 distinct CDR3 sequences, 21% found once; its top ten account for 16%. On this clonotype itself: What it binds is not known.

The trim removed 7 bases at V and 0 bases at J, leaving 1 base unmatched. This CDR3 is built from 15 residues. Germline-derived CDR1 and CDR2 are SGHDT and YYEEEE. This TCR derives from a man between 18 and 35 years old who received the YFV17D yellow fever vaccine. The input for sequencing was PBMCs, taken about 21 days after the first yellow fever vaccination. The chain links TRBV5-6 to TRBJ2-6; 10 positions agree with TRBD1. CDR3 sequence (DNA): TGTGCCAGCGGACAGGGGGTCTCTGGGGCCAACGTCCTGACTTTC. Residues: CASGQGVSGANVLTF.